A single sample gave rise to the 31 T cell receptor beta chains below, sequenced in a study of T cells after yellow fever vaccination. TCRdb itself ran the 5' RACE reads through MiXCR, one entry per CDR3 protein. The sample records 500,000 to 650,000 distinct CDR3 sequences, about 12% being singletons. The sample in question was PBMCs, obtained on the day of the yellow fever booster vaccination. Every receptor here comes from a man aged 25-45 years who received the YFV17D yellow fever vaccine.

This clonotype was counted between two and nine times. The chain joins TRBV7-2 to TRBJ2-1; no clear D. Per germline, CDR1 SGHTA and CDR2 FQGNSA. The CDR3 contains 16 residues. V was clipped by 5 bases and J by 7 bases, with 21 bases between them. DNA of the CDR3: TGTGCCAGCAGCCCCCAGCCGGGCCCCGCTTATAATGAGCAGTTCTTC. The encoded protein is CASSPQPGPAYNEQFF.

This clonotype was seen only a few times. The J gene is TRBJ2-1, the V gene TRBV21-1; the D segment call TRBD2 is taken from the table without a DNA check. TRBV21-1 is assigned pseudogene status. The CDR3 covers 18 residues. CDR3 amino acids: CASSPRRTSGTSYNEQFF. The CDR3 DNA reads as TGTGCCAGCAGCCCGAGACGGACTAGCGGGACCTCCTACAATGAGCAGTTCTTC.

The V and J genes are TRBV28 and TRBJ2-4, with a tentative D call TRBD2 (6 bases). Germline lookup yields CDR1 MDHEN and CDR2 SYDVKM. This CDR3 is 12 amino acids long. Trimming cost V 11 bases and J 2 bases, with 10 bases left between them. The CDR3 nucleotides are TGTGCCGGAGGGGATACCAAAAACATTCAGTACTTC. This encodes CAGGDTKNIQYF.

The V call is TRBV27, the J call TRBJ2-5; D may be TRBD1 or TRBD2 (5 bases each). V lost 8 bases and J 5 bases, leaving 15 bases between the germline ends. The CDR3 contains 13 residues. CDR1 is MNHEY and CDR2 is SMNVEV in the germline V gene (reference sequence). CDR3 bases: TGTGCCAGCGCCCGGGTGGGGGACGAGACCCAGTACTTC. Amino acid sequence: CASARVGDETQYF.

This clonotype was found a few times. V is TRBV18 and J is TRBJ1-4; no clear D gene. The CDR3 runs to 15 residues. The V and J ends lost 4 bases and 2 bases respectively, with 11 bases between them. Germline CDR1 KGHSH, CDR2 LQKENI. CDR3: CASSLRTSTNEKLFF. The CDR3 DNA follows: TGTGCCAGCTCACTAAGGACTTCGACTAATGAAAAACTGTTTTTT.

The chain is built from TRBV20-1 and TRBJ1-2; 10 positions agree with TRBD1. Germline V gene sequence: CDR1 DFQATT, CDR2 SNEGSKA (reference sequence). The CDR3 contains 14 residues. The V segment lost 5 bases and the J segment 7 bases; nucleotides outside the gene matches: 10. The CDR3: CSASQWTGGLGYTF. Written as DNA, the CDR3 is TGCAGTGCTTCGCAATGGACAGGGGGTCTTGGCTACACCTTC.

This clonotype was found a few times. V is TRBV9 and J is TRBJ2-7, with unresolved D. The CDR3 loop spans 13 amino acids. The germline V gene has CDR1 SGDLS and CDR2 YYNGEE. Trimming left V 1 base short and J 3 bases short, with 8 bases between. CDR3 in amino acids: CASSVTDGYEQYF. DNA of the CDR3: TGTGCCAGCAGCGTAACTGACGGCTACGAGCAGTACTTC.

Only a few counts were recorded for this clonotype. V gene TRBV20-1 combines with J gene TRBJ2-2; 7 positions agree with TRBD2. Looked up from germline, CDR1 is DFQATT and CDR2 is SNEGSKA (reference sequence). The trim removed 4 bases at V and 0 bases at J, leaving 5 bases unmatched. The CDR3 runs 15 residues. The CDR3 sequence is CSATRAGTNTGELFF. CDR3 DNA sequence: TGCAGTGCTACCCGAGCGGGAACGAACACCGGGGAGCTGTTTTTT.

The V and J genes are TRBV21-1 and TRBJ2-7. TRBV21-1 is a listed pseudogene. The CDR3 has 12 amino acids. The CDR3 loop is CAKTGTSYEQYF. DNA of the CDR3: TGTGCCAAGACCGGGACCTCCTACGAGCAGTACTTC.

V usage is TRBV20-1 and J usage is TRBJ2-3, with TRBD2 matching over 8 bases. The CDR3 covers 13 residues. Germline values: CDR1 DFQATT, CDR2 SNEGSKA (reference sequence). The CDR3 region has the DNA TGCAGCGGCCTAGGCGGGGGGCCAGATACGCAGTATTTT. Protein: CSGLGGGPDTQYF.

This clonotype was counted at least ten times. The chain combines TRBV20-1 with TRBJ2-7, with no clear D. Germline CDR1 and CDR2: DFQATT and SNEGSKA (reference sequence). Trimming stripped 1 base from V and 2 bases from J, with 12 bases between. This CDR3 is built from 14 residues. CDR3 in amino acids: CSARAPTNTYEQYF. Here the CDR3 DNA reads TGCAGTGCTAGAGCCCCGACCAATACCTACGAGCAGTACTTC.

This clonotype was seen only a few times. The chain is built from TRBV7-8 and TRBJ2-1; TRBD2 matches 9 bases. CDR1 and CDR2 (germline): SGHVS, FQNEAQ. The CDR3 is 15 amino acids. After removal of 6 bases from V and 4 bases from J, the junction contained 7 bases not matched to a gene. DNA of the CDR3: TGTGCCAGCAGACTTCTAGCGGGACAGTACAATGAGCAGTTCTTC. As protein: CASRLLAGQYNEQFF.

This clonotype was detected only a few times. This chain connects TRBV7-8 to TRBJ2-3; possible D gene TRBD2, 5 bases. Germline V CDR1 and CDR2: SGHVS, FQNEAQ. This CDR3 is 17 amino acids long. V lost 5 bases and J 0 bases, leaving 18 bases between the germline ends. For the CDR3, the DNA is TGTGCCAGCAGCCCATCCCCCGGCGGGTCTAGCACAGATACGCAGTATTTT. Translation gives CASSPSPGGSSTDTQYF.

This rearrangement joins TRBV27 to TRBJ2-5; 8 nucleotides line up with TRBD2. The V segment lost 5 bases and the J segment 1 base; nucleotides outside the gene matches: 15. The CDR3 runs 18 residues. Germline V CDR1 and CDR2: MNHEY, SMNVEV (reference sequence). CDR3 sequence reads: CASSHRDSGTSRQETQYF. In nucleotides, the CDR3 is TGTGCCAGCAGTCATAGGGATTCCGGGACTAGTCGCCAAGAGACCCAGTACTTC.

This clonotype was counted only a few times. The chain employs TRBV7-9 and TRBJ2-1; 11 nucleotides line up with TRBD2. Germline CDR1 SEHNR, CDR2 FQNEAQ (reference sequence). Trimming at V came to 4 bases and at J to 6 bases, leaving 5 bases not matched to a gene. The CDR3 is 15 residues long. The CDR3 protein is CASSYRLAGSNEQFF. The CDR3, as DNA: TGTGCCAGCAGCTATCGACTAGCGGGATCCAATGAGCAGTTCTTC.

This clonotype appeared many times. V is TRBV12-3 or TRBV12-4 and J is TRBJ2-1; 8 positions match TRBD1. The CDR3 extends over 20 amino acids. V trimming: 6 bases; J trimming: 0 bases; junction bases outside the gene matches: 19. The CDR3 region has the DNA TGTGCCAGCAGCTCGGGACGACAGGGGTTGCGCCGAAGCTCCTACAATGAGCAGTTCTTC. Translated, it gives CASSSGRQGLRRSSYNEQFF.

The chain recombines TRBV12-3 or TRBV12-4 with TRBJ1-6, with D uncertain. CDR3 length: 17 amino acids. V shed 3 bases and J shed 4 bases, with 16 bases lying between them. As DNA, the CDR3 is TGTGCCAGCAGTTTCTTCAGCACTCTGGTTTATAATTCACCCCTCCACTTT. Translation gives CASSFFSTLVYNSPLHF.

This clonotype appeared a few times. This rearrangement joins TRBV10-3 to TRBJ2-5; D gene ambiguous. From germline, CDR1 is ENHRY and CDR2 SYGVKD. V lost 2 bases to trimming and J lost 1 base, with 8 bases between them. This CDR3 is built from 14 residues. The CDR3 DNA sequence: TGTGCCATCAGTGAGGCGCTCTCCCAAGAGACCCAGTACTTC. This gives the protein CAISEALSQETQYF.

In this sample, this clonotype turned up a few times. The V and J genes are TRBV20-1 and TRBJ2-1; D may match TRBD1 or TRBD2 (5 bases each). Germline V gene data show CDR1 as DFQATT and CDR2 as SNEGSKA (reference sequence). CDR3 length: 13 residues. The CDR3 DNA sequence: TGCGCGGCCTGGGGGTTAGGCTACAATGAGCAGTTCTTC. As protein: CAAWGLGYNEQFF.

The rearrangement joins TRBV19 to TRBJ1-1, with D uncertain. Between the trimmed V and J ends, which lost 3 bases and 3 bases, there was a span of 14 bases. The germline CDR1 and CDR2 sequences are LNHDA and SQIVND (reference sequence). This CDR3 has 15 amino acids. CDR3 region: CASSIDNDVYTEAFF. The DNA of the CDR3 is TGTGCCAGTAGTATCGACAACGACGTCTACACTGAAGCTTTCTTT.

V gene TRBV6-5 combines with J gene TRBJ2-5, with 13 bases fitting TRBD2. Germline CDR1 MNHEY, CDR2 SVGAGI. CDR3 size: 15 residues. With V trimmed by 4 bases and J by 6 bases, 5 bases remained unmatched. This chain's CDR3 is CASSSLTSGRQTQYF. In DNA form, the CDR3 reads TGTGCCAGCAGTTCCCTGACTAGCGGGAGGCAGACCCAGTACTTC.

This clonotype was seen a handful of times. V is TRBV24-1 and J is TRBJ2-3, with D perhaps matching TRBD1 or TRBD2 (5 bases each). From germline, CDR1 is KGHDR and CDR2 SFDVKD. V was trimmed by 3 bases and J by 0 bases, leaving 6 bases between them. This CDR3 is built from 14 residues. The CDR3, as DNA: TGTGCCACCAGTGATCGGGGCAGCACAGATACGCAGTATTTT. Translation: CATSDRGSTDTQYF.

There are a few counts of this clonotype. This chain uses TRBV4-1 with TRBJ2-7; maybe TRBD2 (7 bases). Germline loops: CDR1 MGHRA, CDR2 YSYEKL. Trimming removed 0 bases at V and 3 bases at J, with 15 bases between. CDR3 size: 16 residues. In nucleotides, the CDR3 is TGCGCCAGCAGCCAAGAATCCGCGGGGGCGTTCTACGAGCAGTACTTC. Translation gives CASSQESAGAFYEQYF.

This CDR3 reads CASSNEGVRRSSYEQYF. The CDR3 DNA follows: TGTGCCAGCAGCAATGAGGGAGTCAGGAGGAGCTCCTACGAGCAGTACTTC. The chain combines TRBV9 with TRBJ2-7; maybe TRBD2 (5 bases). This CDR3 contains 17 residues. The V end lost 4 bases, the J end lost 0 bases, and 20 bases lay between the germline ends. Germline V gene lookup returns CDR1 SGDLS and CDR2 YYNGEE.

The J gene is TRBJ2-3, the V gene TRBV7-8; TRBD1 matches 7 bases. The V and J ends lost 2 bases and 3 bases, in that order; junction bases with no gene match: 14. CDR3 length equals 18 residues. CDR1 and CDR2 from the germline V gene are SGHVS and FQNEAQ. Written as DNA, the CDR3 is TGTGCCAGCAGCTTAAGGGGGCAGGGGGAAAGGTTGACAGATACGCAGTATTTT. Its translation: CASSLRGQGERLTDTQYF.

The V and J genes are TRBV20-1 and TRBJ2-4; TRBD2 aligns across 8 bases. V gave up 6 bases and J gave up 2 bases; unmatched junction bases: 9. The V gene's germline CDR1 is DFQATT and CDR2 SNEGSKA (reference sequence). There are 15 residues in the CDR3. CDR3 sequence (DNA): TGCAGTGCACGCAAAAGCGGGAGAACCAAAAACATTCAGTACTTC. Translating gives CSARKSGRTKNIQYF.

This clonotype came up many times. The genes are TRBV5-1 and TRBJ1-2; D is perhaps TRBD1 (5 bases). Trimming pared 5 bases from V and 2 bases from J, leaving 10 bases between. There are 13 residues in the CDR3. Germline V lookup: CDR1 SGHRS, CDR2 YFSETQ. Written as DNA, the CDR3 is TGCGCCAGCAGGTTGACAGAGAACTATGGCTACACCTTC. Its translation is CASRLTENYGYTF.

V is TRBV5-4 and J is TRBJ2-3; D not certain. Germline CDR1 is SGHNT and CDR2 is YYREEE (reference sequence). Trimming left V 1 base short and J 3 bases short, with 9 bases between. This CDR3 has 14 amino acids. The CDR3 nucleotides are TGTGCCAGCAGCTTGTTTTTGGGGACAGATACGCAGTATTTT. This gives the protein CASSLFLGTDTQYF. The whole variable domain, filled in from reference TRBV5-4 and TRBJ2-3, reads ETGVTQSPTHLIKTRGQQVTLRCSSQSGHNTVSWYQQALGQGPQFIFQYYREEENGRGNFPPRFSGLQFPNYSSELNVNALELDDSALYLCASSLFLGTDTQYFGPGTRLTVL.

The chain carries TRBV19 and TRBJ2-7, with a possible D match to TRBD2 (6 bases). Deletions cut 3 bases from V and 2 bases from J, with 14 bases between. The CDR3 extends over 15 amino acids. CDR1 and CDR2 (germline): LNHDA, SQIVND (reference sequence). Here the CDR3 reads CASSMAGTDTYEQYF. The DNA of the CDR3 is TGTGCCAGTAGTATGGCGGGGACGGACACCTACGAGCAGTACTTC.

This clonotype turned up a few times. This chain connects TRBV3-1 to TRBJ2-3; D is unclear. CDR3 length: 13 residues. In germline, CDR1 is LGHDT, CDR2 YNNKEL (reference sequence). Trimming left V 1 base short and J 5 bases short, with 7 bases between. The CDR3 DNA is TGTGCCAGCAGCCAAGCCGCCCAAGATACGCAGTATTTT. It yields the protein CASSQAAQDTQYF.

The rearrangement uses TRBV4-2 and TRBJ2-7, with D tentatively TRBD2 (6 bases). CDR3 size: 15 residues. Germline V gene data show CDR1 as LGHNA and CDR2 as YNFKEQ. V lost 0 bases, J lost 5 bases, and 14 bases lay in between. CDR3 loop: CASSQEAGFKDEQYF. The CDR3 bases are TGTGCCAGCAGCCAAGAAGCGGGTTTTAAGGACGAGCAGTACTTC.